Following are 25 T cell receptor beta chains from one sample sequenced in a study of blood T cell repertoires in COVID-19. The assay was immunoSEQ multiplex PCR, and TCRdb's table has in-frame clones only and misses some. Of 290,000 or so clones listed, more than 85% are singletons. Sequencing was carried out using peripheral blood. The receptors shown here come from a woman aged 25 to 45 with COVID-19, enrolled during active disease.

This chain joins TRBV15 and TRBJ2-1, with TRBD2 matching 12 bases. The V gene's germline CDR1 is LNHNV and CDR2 YYDKDF (reference sequence). V dropped 3 bases and J dropped 9; count of bases not matched to a gene: 9. The CDR3 spans 16 residues. The CDR3 bases are TGTGCCACCAGCAGGGGTCAGACTAGCGGGAGATTTGAGCAGTTCTTC. It is translated as CATSRGQTSGRFEQFF.

The chain combines TRBV20-1 with TRBJ1-5; D call uncertain. This CDR3 is built from 16 residues. Per germline, CDR1 DFQATT and CDR2 SNEGSKA (reference sequence). The V end lost 3 bases, the J end lost 0 bases, and 15 bases lay between the germline ends. CDR3 bases: TGCAGTGCTAGTAGGACTACGGGTGTTAGCAATCAGCCCCAGCATTTT. Protein sequence: CSASRTTGVSNQPQHF.

The rearrangement links TRBV5-4 to TRBJ1-6; 10 bases map to TRBD1. Germline values: CDR1 SGHNT, CDR2 YYREEE (reference sequence). After removal of 4 bases from V and 5 bases from J, the junction contained 6 bases not matched to a gene. The CDR3 covers 16 residues. This chain's CDR3 is CASSDRGLRDNSPLHF. CDR3 DNA: TGTGCCAGCAGCGACAGGGGGCTAAGGGATAATTCACCCCTCCACTTT.

The genes are TRBV6-1 and TRBJ1-1; D gene ambiguous. Trimming removed 2 bases from V and 4 bases from J, with 8 bases in between. This CDR3 comprises 13 residues. Germline V gives CDR1 MNHNS, CDR2 SASEGT. The CDR3 DNA reads TGTGCCAGCAGTGAATCGCACAGCACTGAAGCTTTCTTT. The encoded protein is CASSESHSTEAFF.

The V and J genes are TRBV7-7 and TRBJ2-5; 7 bases align to TRBD2. This CDR3 comprises 15 residues. CDR1 SSHAT and CDR2 FNYEAQ come from the germline V gene (reference sequence). V trimming: 2 bases; J trimming: 4 bases; junction bases outside the gene matches: 7. The CDR3 loop is CASSLNSGGGETQYF. As DNA, the CDR3 is TGTGCCAGCAGCTTAAATTCTGGCGGGGGAGAGACCCAGTACTTC.

The gene calls are TRBV19 and TRBJ2-5; TRBD2 is a possible D gene (6 bases). CDR3 length: 14 amino acids. Germline lookup yields CDR1 LNHDA and CDR2 SQIVND (reference sequence). V was trimmed by 5 bases and J by 3 bases, leaving 13 bases between them. The CDR3 sequence: CASSARDSKETQYF. The CDR3 DNA sequence: TGTGCCAGTAGTGCCCGGGACTCTAAAGAGACCCAGTACTTC.

The J gene is TRBJ1-1, the V gene TRBV12-3 or TRBV12-4; the D is unclear. CDR3 length equals 13 residues. V was pared by 6 bases and J by 1 base, with 9 bases between. This chain's CDR3 is CASRLTGNTEAFF. The CDR3 DNA sequence: TGTGCCAGCAGGCTAACTGGGAACACTGAAGCTTTCTTT.

This clone appeared once. V usage is TRBV11-2 and J usage is TRBJ1-3; D gene unclear. The CDR3 has 16 amino acids. CDR1 and CDR2 (germline): SGHAT, FQNNGV. Trimming took 7 bases from V and 0 from J, leaving 16 bases between them. CDR3 protein: CASTTEPRISGNTIYF. For the CDR3, the DNA is TGTGCCAGCACCACAGAGCCACGAATCTCTGGAAACACCATATATTTT. Based on the CDR3 plus reference TRBV11-2 and TRBJ1-3, the full variable domain is EAGVAQSPRYKIIEKRQSVAFWCNPISGHATLYWYQQILGQGPKLLIQFQNNGVVDDSQLPKDRFSAERLKGVDSTLKIQPAKLEDSAVYLCASTTEPRISGNTIYFGEGSWLTVV.

This clone has just a few counts. The V call is TRBV5-1, the J call TRBJ2-7, with TRBD1 matching 7 bases. This CDR3 has 14 residues. V lost 0 bases to trimming and J lost 2 bases; unmatched junction nucleotides: 2. Germline lookup yields CDR1 SGHRS and CDR2 YFSETQ. CDR3 sequence: CASSLEGGPYEQYF. The CDR3 nucleotides are TGCGCCAGCAGCTTGGAAGGGGGCCCCTACGAGCAGTACTTC.

The count of this clone is one. This chain joins TRBV20-1 and TRBJ2-7; 14 nucleotides line up with TRBD2. This CDR3 has 16 residues. From germline, CDR1 is DFQATT and CDR2 SNEGSKA (reference sequence). J gave up 5 bases and V 3 bases, and 9 bases lay outside the gene matches. This chain's CDR3 is CSASLGLAGEWDEQYF. For the CDR3, the DNA is TGCAGTGCTAGTCTGGGACTAGCGGGAGAATGGGACGAGCAGTACTTC.

Details on this clone: Distinct nucleotide sequences in the sample also encode this CDR3. The chain has TRBV3-1 (or the pseudogene TRBV3-2) and TRBJ1-4; 8 bases align to TRBD1. V lost 0 bases to trimming and J lost 8 bases; unmatched junction nucleotides: 5. Germline-derived CDR1 and CDR2 are LGHDT and YNNKEL (reference sequence). The CDR3 is 15 amino acids. CDR3 amino acids: CASSQDGTGGEKLFF. The CDR3 DNA sequence: TGTGCCAGCAGCCAAGATGGAACAGGGGGGGAAAAACTGTTTTTT.

The chain employs TRBV19 and TRBJ2-7; 12 nucleotides align to TRBD2. V gave up 3 bases and J gave up 6 bases; unmatched junction bases: 6. This CDR3 comprises 15 residues. The germline V gene encodes CDR1 LNHDA and CDR2 SQIVND (reference sequence). CDR3 coding DNA: TGTGCCAGTAGTATTGAGACTAGCGGGAGTCTCGAGCAGTACTTC. Translation gives CASSIETSGSLEQYF.

V usage is TRBV5-4 and J usage is TRBJ2-5; 10 bases map to TRBD2. The V and J ends lost 4 bases and 2 bases, in that order; junction bases with no gene match: 8. CDR3 length: 16 residues. Per germline, CDR1 SGHNT and CDR2 YYREEE (reference sequence). CDR3 sequence: CASSPRASGGQETQYF. DNA of the CDR3: TGTGCCAGCAGCCCCCGAGCTAGCGGGGGACAAGAGACCCAGTACTTC.

The chain employs TRBV6-1 and TRBJ2-7, with D tentatively TRBD1 (5 bases). Looked up from germline, CDR1 is MNHNS and CDR2 is SASEGT. Trimming pared 2 bases from V and 0 bases from J, leaving 8 bases between. This CDR3 is 14 amino acids long. The CDR3, as DNA: TGTGCCAGCAGTGAACAGGGTAACTCCTACGAGCAGTACTTC. This encodes CASSEQGNSYEQYF.

This chain uses TRBV19 with TRBJ2-7; D remains unclear. The V gene's germline CDR1 is LNHDA and CDR2 SQIVND (reference sequence). The CDR3 has 13 amino acids. Deletions cut 3 bases from V and 2 bases from J, with 8 bases between. In nucleotides, the CDR3 is TGTGCCAGTAGTATCAGAAAGACCTACGAGCAGTACTTC. It yields the protein CASSIRKTYEQYF.

The chain links TRBV27 to TRBJ2-7; possibly TRBD2 for D (6 bases). The V gene's germline CDR1 is MNHEY and CDR2 SMNVEV (reference sequence). Trimming cost V 2 bases and J 0 bases, with 8 bases left between them. The CDR3 has 14 residues. CDR3 in DNA: TGTGCCAGCAGTTTAAGGCGGGACTCCTACGAGCAGTACTTC. Encoded protein: CASSLRRDSYEQYF.

J is TRBJ1-1 and V is TRBV6-5; TRBD1 agrees at 10 bases. The ends lost 0 bases at V and 6 bases at J; junction bases unmatched: 7. The CDR3 loop spans 16 amino acids. CDR1 and CDR2 from the germline V gene are MNHEY and SVGAGI. The CDR3, as DNA: TGTGCCAGCAGTTACTCGGGACAGGGGACGTCGGCTGAAGCTTTCTTT. It yields the protein CASSYSGQGTSAEAFF.

This chain uses TRBV2 with TRBJ1-2, with TRBD1 matching over 10 bases. Germline CDR1 reads SNHLY; CDR2 reads FYNNEI. V trimming: 6 bases; J trimming: 8 bases; junction bases outside the gene matches: 3. The CDR3 extends over 12 amino acids. The chain's CDR3 is CASSDRGLGYTF. The CDR3 region has the DNA TGTGCCAGCAGCGACAGGGGGCTCGGCTACACCTTC.

The V and J genes are TRBV10-3 and TRBJ1-1; TRBD1 might be the D (5 bases). CDR3 length equals 13 residues. CDR1 and CDR2 (germline): ENHRY, SYGVKD. The germline V and J ends were trimmed by 6 bases and 2 bases, with 10 bases remaining between them. The chain's CDR3 is CAISQTVNTEAFF. CDR3 sequence (DNA): TGTGCCATCAGCCAGACAGTAAACACTGAAGCTTTCTTT.

The gene calls are TRBV28 and TRBJ2-1; TRBD2 might be the D (6 bases). The CDR3 runs to 13 residues. CDR1 MDHEN and CDR2 SYDVKM come from the germline V gene. V was pared by 5 bases and J by 8 bases, with 13 bases between. CDR3 protein: CASSKPSDDEQFF. As DNA, the CDR3 is TGTGCCAGCAGTAAACCTAGCGATGATGAGCAGTTCTTC.

The rearrangement uses TRBV28 and TRBJ2-4; TRBD2 matches 16 bases. The CDR3 consists of 16 residues. Germline CDR1 is MDHEN and CDR2 is SYDVKM. The V segment lost 6 bases and the J segment 8 bases; nucleotides outside the gene matches: 7. The CDR3 region is CASSLGTSGRVDIQYF. The CDR3 DNA reads as TGTGCCAGCAGCCTGGGGACTAGCGGGAGGGTAGACATTCAGTACTTC. Full variable domain (remainder filled in from reference TRBV28 and TRBJ2-4): DVKVTQSSRYLVKRTGEKVFLECVQDMDHENMFWYRQDPGLGLRLIYFSYDVKMKEKGDIPEGYSVSREKKERFSLILESASTNQTSMYLCASSLGTSGRVDIQYFGAGTRLSVL.

Of note for this clone: Other DNA sequences from this sample encode an identical CDR3 as well. The CDR3 protein is CASSPGSNTEAFF. In DNA form, the CDR3 reads TGTGCCAGCTCACCCGGGTCGAACACTGAAGCTTTCTTT. The chain employs TRBV18 and TRBJ1-1; D is ambiguous. The CDR3 consists of 13 residues. Germline values: CDR1 KGHSH, CDR2 LQKENI. V lost 3 bases, J lost 1 base, and 6 bases lay in between.

The chain has TRBV5-5 and TRBJ2-5; D not resolved. The CDR3 contains 12 residues. Germline V lookup: CDR1 SGHKS, CDR2 YYEKEE (reference sequence). Trimming removed 4 bases from V and 4 bases from J, with 8 bases in between. CDR3 sequence reads: CASSEVGETQYF. The CDR3 DNA sequence: TGTGCCAGCAGCGAGGTGGGAGAGACCCAGTACTTC.

This chain uses TRBV9 with TRBJ2-3; weak D call: TRBD2 (5 bases). The CDR3 runs to 14 residues. Trimming cost V 2 bases and J 0 bases, with 7 bases left between them. CDR1 and CDR2 (germline): SGDLS, YYNGEE. The CDR3 reads CASSVTGSTDTQYF. The CDR3, as DNA: TGTGCCAGCAGCGTTACGGGAAGCACAGATACGCAGTATTTT.

The rearrangement links TRBV7-2 to TRBJ1-2; 9 nucleotides agree with TRBD1. The CDR3 spans 19 residues. Trimming removed 2 bases from V and 1 base from J; junction bases left unmatched: 14. Looked up from germline, CDR1 is SGHTA and CDR2 is FQGNSA. CDR3 DNA sequence: TGTGCCAGCAGCTTACGCCCGGGACAGGGCGGAGGCTATAACTATGGCTACACCTTC. This gives the protein CASSLRPGQGGGYNYGYTF.